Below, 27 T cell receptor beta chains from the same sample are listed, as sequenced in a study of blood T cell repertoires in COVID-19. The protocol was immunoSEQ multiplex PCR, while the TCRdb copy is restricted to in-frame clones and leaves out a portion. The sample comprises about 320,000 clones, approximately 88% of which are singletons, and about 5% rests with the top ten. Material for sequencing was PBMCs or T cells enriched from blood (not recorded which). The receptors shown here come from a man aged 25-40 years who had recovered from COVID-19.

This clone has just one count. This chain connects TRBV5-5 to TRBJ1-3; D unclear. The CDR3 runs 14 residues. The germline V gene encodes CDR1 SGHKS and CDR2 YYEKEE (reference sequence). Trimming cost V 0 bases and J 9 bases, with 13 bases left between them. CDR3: CASSLETYTGTIYF. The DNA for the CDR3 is TGTGCCAGCAGCTTGGAGACCTATACGGGCACCATATATTTT.

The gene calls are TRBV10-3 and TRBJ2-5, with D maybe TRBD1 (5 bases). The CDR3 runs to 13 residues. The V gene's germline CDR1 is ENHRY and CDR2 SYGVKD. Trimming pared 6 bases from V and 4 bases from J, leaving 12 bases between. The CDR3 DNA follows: TGTGCCATCAGAGTTCAGGGAACAGAGACCCAGTACTTC. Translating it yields CAIRVQGTETQYF.

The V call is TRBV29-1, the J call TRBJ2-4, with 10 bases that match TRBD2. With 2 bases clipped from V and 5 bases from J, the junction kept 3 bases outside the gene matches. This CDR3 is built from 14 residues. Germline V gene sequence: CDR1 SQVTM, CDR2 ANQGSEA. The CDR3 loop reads CSVEKAGGQNIQYF. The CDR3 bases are TGCAGCGTTGAAAAAGCGGGGGGGCAAAACATTCAGTACTTC.

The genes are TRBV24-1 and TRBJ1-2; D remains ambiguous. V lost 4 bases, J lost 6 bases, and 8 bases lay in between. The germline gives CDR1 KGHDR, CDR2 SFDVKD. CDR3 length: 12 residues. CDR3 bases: TGTGCCACCAGTGACAAGCGAGATGGCTACACCTTC. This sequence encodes CATSDKRDGYTF.

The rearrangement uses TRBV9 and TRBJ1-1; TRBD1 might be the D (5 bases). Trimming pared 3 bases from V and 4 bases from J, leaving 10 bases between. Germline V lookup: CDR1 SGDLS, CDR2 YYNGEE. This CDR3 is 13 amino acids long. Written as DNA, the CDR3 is TGTGCCAGCAGCGACAGGTCTGGCACTGAAGCTTTCTTT. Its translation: CASSDRSGTEAFF. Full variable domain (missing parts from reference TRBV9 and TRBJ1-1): DSGVTQTPKHLITATGQRVTLRCSPRSGDLSVYWYQQSLDQGLQFLIQYYNGEERAKGNILERFSAQQFPDLHSELNLSSLELGDSALYFCASSDRSGTEAFFGQGTRLTVV.

The CDR3 nucleotides are TGTGCCAGTAGGGCTGGACAGGGACCATACTATGGCTACACCTTC. It encodes CASRAGQGPYYGYTF. This sequence joins TRBV19 and TRBJ1-2; TRBD1 matches 8 bases. With 6 bases clipped from V and 3 bases from J, the junction kept 9 bases outside the gene matches. Germline assignment: CDR1 LNHDA and CDR2 SQIVND (reference sequence). The CDR3 contains 15 residues. The full variable domain, with the rest looked up from reference TRBV19 and TRBJ1-2, is DGGITQSPKYLFRKEGQNVTLSCEQNLNHDAMYWYRQDPGQGLRLIYYSQIVNDFQKGDIAEGYSVSREKKESFPLTVTSAQKNPTAFYLCASRAGQGPYYGYTFGSGTRLTVV.

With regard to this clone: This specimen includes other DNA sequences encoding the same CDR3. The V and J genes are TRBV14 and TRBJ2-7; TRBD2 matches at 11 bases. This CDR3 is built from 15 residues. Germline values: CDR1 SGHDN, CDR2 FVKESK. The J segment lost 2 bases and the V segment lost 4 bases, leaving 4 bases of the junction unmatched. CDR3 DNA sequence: TGTGCCAGCAGCCCGCTTAGCGGGGGGGCCTACGAGCAGTACTTC. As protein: CASSPLSGGAYEQYF.

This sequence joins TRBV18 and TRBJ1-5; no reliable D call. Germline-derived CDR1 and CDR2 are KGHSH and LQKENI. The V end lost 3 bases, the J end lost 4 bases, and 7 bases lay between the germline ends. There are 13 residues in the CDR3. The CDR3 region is CASSPAENQPQHF. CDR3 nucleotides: TGTGCCAGCTCACCGGCGGAGAATCAGCCCCAGCATTTT.

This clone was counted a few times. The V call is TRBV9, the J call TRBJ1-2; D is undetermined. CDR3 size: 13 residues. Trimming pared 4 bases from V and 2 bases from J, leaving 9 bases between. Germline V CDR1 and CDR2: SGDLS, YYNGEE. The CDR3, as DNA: TGTGCCAGCAGCAAAACAGAGAACTATGGCTACACCTTC. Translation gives CASSKTENYGYTF.

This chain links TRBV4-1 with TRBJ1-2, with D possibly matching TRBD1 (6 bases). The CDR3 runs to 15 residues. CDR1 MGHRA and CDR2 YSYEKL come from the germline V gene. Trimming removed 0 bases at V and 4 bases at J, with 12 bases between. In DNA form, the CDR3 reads TGCGCCAGCAGCCAAGAGGAGACAGGAGGCTATGGCTACACCTTC. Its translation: CASSQEETGGYGYTF.

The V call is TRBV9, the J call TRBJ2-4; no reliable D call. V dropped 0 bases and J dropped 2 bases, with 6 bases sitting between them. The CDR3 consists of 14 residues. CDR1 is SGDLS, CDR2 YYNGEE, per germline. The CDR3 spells CASSVGGPKNIQYF. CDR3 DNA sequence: TGTGCCAGCAGCGTAGGTGGGCCCAAAAACATTCAGTACTTC.

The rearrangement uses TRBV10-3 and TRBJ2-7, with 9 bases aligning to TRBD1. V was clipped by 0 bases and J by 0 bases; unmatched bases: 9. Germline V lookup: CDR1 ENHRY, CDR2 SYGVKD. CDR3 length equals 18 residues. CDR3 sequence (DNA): TGTGCCATCAGTGAGTCCGTAGACAGGGGGACCAACTCCTACGAGCAGTACTTC. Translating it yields CAISESVDRGTNSYEQYF.

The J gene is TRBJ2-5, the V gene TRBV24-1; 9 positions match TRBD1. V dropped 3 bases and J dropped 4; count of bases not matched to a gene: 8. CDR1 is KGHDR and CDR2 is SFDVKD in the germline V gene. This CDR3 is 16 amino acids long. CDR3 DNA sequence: TGTGCCACCAGTGATCCTAAGGGACAGGGCCGAGAGACCCAGTACTTC. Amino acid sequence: CATSDPKGQGRETQYF.

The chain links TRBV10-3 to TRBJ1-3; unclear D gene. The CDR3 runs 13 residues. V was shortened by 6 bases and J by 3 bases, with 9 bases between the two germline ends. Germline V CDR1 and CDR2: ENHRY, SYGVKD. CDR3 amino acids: CAISPVSGNTIYF. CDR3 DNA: TGTGCCATCAGCCCAGTAAGTGGAAACACCATATATTTT.

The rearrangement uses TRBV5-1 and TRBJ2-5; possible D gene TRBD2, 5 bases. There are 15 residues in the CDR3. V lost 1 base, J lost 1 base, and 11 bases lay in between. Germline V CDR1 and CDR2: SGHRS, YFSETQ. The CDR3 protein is CASSLRSGVQETQYF. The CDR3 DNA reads TGCGCCAGCAGCTTGAGGTCCGGGGTCCAAGAGACCCAGTACTTC.

CDR3 sequence: CASSSGQGAKQYF. CDR3 bases: TGTGCCAGCAGTTCAGGACAGGGGGCCAAGCAGTACTTC. This sequence joins TRBV12-3 or TRBV12-4 and TRBJ2-7, with 11 bases aligning to TRBD1. The CDR3 runs 13 residues. Trimming cost V 4 bases and J 8 bases; bases outside gene matches: 4.

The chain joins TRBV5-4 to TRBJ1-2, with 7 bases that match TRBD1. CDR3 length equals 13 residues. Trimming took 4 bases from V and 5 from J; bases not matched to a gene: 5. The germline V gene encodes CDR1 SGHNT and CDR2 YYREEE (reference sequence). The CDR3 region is CASSTGAQYGYTF. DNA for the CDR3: TGTGCCAGCAGCACAGGGGCGCAATATGGCTACACCTTC.

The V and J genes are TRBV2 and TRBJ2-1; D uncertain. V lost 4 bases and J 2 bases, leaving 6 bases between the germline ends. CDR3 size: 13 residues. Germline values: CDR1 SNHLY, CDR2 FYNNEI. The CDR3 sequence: CASSGSAYNEQFF. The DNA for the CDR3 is TGTGCCAGCAGTGGATCAGCCTACAATGAGCAGTTCTTC.

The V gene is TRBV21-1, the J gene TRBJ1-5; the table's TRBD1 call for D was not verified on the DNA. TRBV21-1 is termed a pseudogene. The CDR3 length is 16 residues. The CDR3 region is CASSKGLGRGNQPQHF. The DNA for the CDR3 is TGTGCCAGCAGCAAAGGGTTGGGAAGGGGGAATCAGCCCCAGCATTTT.

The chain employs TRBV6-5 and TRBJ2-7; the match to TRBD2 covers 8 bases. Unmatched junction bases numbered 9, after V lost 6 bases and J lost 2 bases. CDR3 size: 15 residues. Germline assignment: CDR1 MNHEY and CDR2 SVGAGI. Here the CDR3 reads CASRDGRGVPYEQYF. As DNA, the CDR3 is TGTGCCAGCAGGGACGGGCGGGGGGTACCCTACGAGCAGTACTTC.

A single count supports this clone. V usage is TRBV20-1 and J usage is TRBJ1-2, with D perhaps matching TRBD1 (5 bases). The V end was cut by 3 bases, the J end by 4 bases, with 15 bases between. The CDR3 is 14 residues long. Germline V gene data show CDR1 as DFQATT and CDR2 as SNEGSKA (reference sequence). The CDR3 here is CSASARQSAYGYTF. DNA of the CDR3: TGCAGTGCTAGTGCCAGACAGTCGGCCTATGGCTACACCTTC.

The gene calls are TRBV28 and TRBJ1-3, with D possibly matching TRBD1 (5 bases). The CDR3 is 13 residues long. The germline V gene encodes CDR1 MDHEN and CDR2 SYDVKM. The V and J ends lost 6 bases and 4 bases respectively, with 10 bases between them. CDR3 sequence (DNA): TGTGCCAGCAGGACAGTACAGGGAAACACCATATATTTT. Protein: CASRTVQGNTIYF.

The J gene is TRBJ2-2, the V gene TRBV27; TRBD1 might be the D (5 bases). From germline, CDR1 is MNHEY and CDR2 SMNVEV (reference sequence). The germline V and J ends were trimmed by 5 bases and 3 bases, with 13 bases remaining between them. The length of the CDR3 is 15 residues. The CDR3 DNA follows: TGTGCCAGCAGTGGACAAGCAGGGTACACCGGGGAGCTGTTTTTT. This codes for CASSGQAGYTGELFF.

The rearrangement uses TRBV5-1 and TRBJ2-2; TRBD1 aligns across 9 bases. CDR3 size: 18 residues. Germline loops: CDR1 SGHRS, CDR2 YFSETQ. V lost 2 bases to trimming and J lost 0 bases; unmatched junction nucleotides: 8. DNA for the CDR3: TGCGCCAGCAGCTTATCTTACAGGGGGCGAACGAACACCGGGGAGCTGTTTTTT. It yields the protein CASSLSYRGRTNTGELFF.

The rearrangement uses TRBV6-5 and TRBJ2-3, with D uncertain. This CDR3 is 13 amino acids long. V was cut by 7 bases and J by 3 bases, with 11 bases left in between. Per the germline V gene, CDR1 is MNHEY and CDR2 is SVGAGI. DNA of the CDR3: TGTGCCAGCATGAAACAAAGTACAGATACGCAGTATTTT. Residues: CASMKQSTDTQYF.

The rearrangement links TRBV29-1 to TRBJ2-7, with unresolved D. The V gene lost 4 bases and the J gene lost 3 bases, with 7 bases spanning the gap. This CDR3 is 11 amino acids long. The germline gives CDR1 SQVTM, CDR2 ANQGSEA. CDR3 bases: TGCAGCGTTGTTATTTTCTACGAGCAGTACTTC. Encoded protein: CSVVIFYEQYF.

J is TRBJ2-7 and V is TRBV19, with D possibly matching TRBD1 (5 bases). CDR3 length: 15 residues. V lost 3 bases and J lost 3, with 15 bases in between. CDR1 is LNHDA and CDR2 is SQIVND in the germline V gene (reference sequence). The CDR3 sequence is CASSISSGQGYEQYF. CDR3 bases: TGTGCCAGTAGTATCAGCTCGGGCCAGGGCTACGAGCAGTACTTC.